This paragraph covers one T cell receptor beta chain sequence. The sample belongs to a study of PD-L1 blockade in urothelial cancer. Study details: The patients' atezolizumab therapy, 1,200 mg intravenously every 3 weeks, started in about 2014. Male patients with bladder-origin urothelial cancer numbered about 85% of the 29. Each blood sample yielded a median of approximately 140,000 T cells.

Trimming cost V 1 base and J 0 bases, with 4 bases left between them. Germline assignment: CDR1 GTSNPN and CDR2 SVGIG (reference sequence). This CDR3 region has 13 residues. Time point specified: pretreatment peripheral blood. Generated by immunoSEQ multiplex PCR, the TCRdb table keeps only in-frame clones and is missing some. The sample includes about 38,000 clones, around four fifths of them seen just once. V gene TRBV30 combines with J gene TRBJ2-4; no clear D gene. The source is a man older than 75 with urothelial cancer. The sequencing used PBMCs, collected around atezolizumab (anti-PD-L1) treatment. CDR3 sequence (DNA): TGTGCCTGGAGTGGAGTAGCCAAAAACATTCAGTACTTC. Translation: CAWSGVAKNIQYF.